This T cell receptor beta chain is drawn from a study of CD8 T cells in ankylosing spondylitis. TCRdb ran MiXCR on the 5' RACE reads and lists one entry per CDR3 protein. The table has 200,000 to 250,000 distinct CDR3 sequences, under 12% seen once; the top ten hold 21%. The V segment lost 4 bases and the J segment 0 bases; nucleotides outside the gene matches: 2. CDR3 length: 14 amino acids. Per germline, CDR1 MNHEY and CDR2 SVGAGI. This clonotype showed up many times. This receptor was identified in a male donor with ankylosing spondylitis or in good health (not recorded which). The rearrangement joins TRBV6-5 to TRBJ2-5, with TRBD2 matching 7 bases. The sequencing input was blood, either unsorted or a sorted T cell fraction (not recorded which). For the CDR3, the DNA is TGTGCCAGCAGTTCCGGGGGGAACCAAGAGACCCAGTACTTC. Its protein is CASSSGGNQETQYF.